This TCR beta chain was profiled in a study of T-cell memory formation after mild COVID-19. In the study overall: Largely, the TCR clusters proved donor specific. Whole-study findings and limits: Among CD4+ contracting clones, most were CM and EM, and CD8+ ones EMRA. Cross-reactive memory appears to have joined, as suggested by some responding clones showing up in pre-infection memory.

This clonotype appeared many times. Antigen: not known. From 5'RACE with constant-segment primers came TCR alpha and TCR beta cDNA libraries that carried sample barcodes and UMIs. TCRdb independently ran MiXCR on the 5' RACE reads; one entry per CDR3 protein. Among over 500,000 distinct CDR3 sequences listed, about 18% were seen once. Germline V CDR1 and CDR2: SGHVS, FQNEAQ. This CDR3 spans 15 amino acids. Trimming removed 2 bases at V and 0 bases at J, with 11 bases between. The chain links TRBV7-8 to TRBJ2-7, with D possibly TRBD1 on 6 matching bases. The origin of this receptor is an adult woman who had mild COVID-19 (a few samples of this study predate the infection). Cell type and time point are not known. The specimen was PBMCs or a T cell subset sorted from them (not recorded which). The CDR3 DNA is TGTGCCAGCAGCTTAACCCGGACAGACTCCTACGAGCAGTACTTC. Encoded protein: CASSLTRTDSYEQYF. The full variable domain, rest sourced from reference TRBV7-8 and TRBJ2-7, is GAGVSQSPRYKVAKRGQDVALRCDPISGHVSLFWYQQALGQGPEFLTYFQNEAQLDKSGLPSDRFFAERPEGSVSTLKIQRTQQEDSAVYLCASSLTRTDSYEQYFGPGTRLTVT.